This T cell receptor beta chain was recovered during a study of blood T cell repertoires in COVID-19. The repertoire was sequenced with immunoSEQ multiplex PCR; TCRdb's copy has only in-frame clones and lacks some. The table has hundreds of thousands of clones, roughly 86% seen once; the top ten hold about 7.8%. V gave up 4 bases and J gave up 4 bases; unmatched junction bases: 7. The CDR3 runs to 16 residues. The germline V gene encodes CDR1 LGHDT and CDR2 YNNKEL (reference sequence). The rearrangement links TRBV3-1 (or the pseudogene TRBV3-2) to TRBJ2-1, with 10 bases identical to TRBD2. The TCR originated in a woman between 50 and 59 years old who had recovered from COVID-19. The sample consisted of peripheral blood. The CDR3 coding sequence is TGTGCCAGCAGCCCAGTCAGCGGGGGGGCTTACAATGAGCAGTTCTTC. Protein product: CASSPVSGGAYNEQFF.